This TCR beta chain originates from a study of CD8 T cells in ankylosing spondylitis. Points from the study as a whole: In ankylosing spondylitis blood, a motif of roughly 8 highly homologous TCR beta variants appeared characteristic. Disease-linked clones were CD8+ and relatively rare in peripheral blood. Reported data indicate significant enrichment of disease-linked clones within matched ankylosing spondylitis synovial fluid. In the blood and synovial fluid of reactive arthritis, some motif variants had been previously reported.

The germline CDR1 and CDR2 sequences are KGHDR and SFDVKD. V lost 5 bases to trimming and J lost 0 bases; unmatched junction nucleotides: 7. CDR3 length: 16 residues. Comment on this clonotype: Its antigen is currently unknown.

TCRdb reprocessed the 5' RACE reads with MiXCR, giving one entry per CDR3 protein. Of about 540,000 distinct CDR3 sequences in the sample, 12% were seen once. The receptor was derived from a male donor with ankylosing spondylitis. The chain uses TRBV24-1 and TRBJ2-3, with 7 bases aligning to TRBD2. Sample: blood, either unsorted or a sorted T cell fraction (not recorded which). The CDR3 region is CATSGYSGTSTDTQYF. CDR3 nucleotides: TGTGCCACCAGTGGATACAGCGGGACCAGCACAGATACGCAGTATTTT.